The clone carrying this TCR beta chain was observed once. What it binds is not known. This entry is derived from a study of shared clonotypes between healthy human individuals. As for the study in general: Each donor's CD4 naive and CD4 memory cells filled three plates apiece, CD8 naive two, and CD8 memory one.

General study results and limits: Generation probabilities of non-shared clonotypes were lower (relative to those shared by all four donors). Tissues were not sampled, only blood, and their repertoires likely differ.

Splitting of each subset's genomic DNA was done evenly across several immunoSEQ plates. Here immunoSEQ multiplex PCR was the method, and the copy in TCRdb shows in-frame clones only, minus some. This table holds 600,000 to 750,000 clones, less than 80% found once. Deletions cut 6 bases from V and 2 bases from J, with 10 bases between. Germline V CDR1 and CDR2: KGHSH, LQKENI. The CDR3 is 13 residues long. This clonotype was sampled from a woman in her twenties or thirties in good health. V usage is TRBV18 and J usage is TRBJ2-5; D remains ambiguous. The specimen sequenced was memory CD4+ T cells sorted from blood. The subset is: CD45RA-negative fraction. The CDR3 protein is CASSSLDQETQYF. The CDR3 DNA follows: TGTGCCAGCTCCTCCTTGGATCAAGAGACCCAGTACTTC.